This TCR beta chain is drawn from a study of liver allograft versus peripheral blood T cells. Study context: Comparisons were made between T cell receptor repertoires found in transplanted livers and those circulating in recipients' peripheral blood. Broader study findings: Liver allograft and peripheral blood T cell receptor repertoires reportedly differed.

Each CDR3 protein gets one entry after TCRdb re-called the reads with MiXCR. The sample lists over 10,000 distinct CDR3 sequences, 25% to 35% occurring once. Concerning this clonotype: The antigen remains unidentified.

This receptor was obtained from a human patient who had a liver transplant. Some T cells could come from the graft donor.

CDR3: CASSSQGGELFF. The CDR3 DNA is TGTGCCAGCTCATCACAAGGCGGGGAGCTGTTTTTT. This chain links TRBV18 with TRBJ2-2; no clear D gene. The germline V gene has CDR1 KGHSH and CDR2 LQKENI. Trimming shortened V by 5 bases and J by 7 bases, and 8 bases separated the two germline ends. The CDR3 covers 12 residues.